This T cell receptor (beta chain) was sequenced in a study of post-analysis software for immune sequencing data. The wider study: Patients had relapsing-remitting, secondary progressive or progressive-relapsing multiple sclerosis; some lacked subtype. Findings and limits, study-wide: There was significantly lower normalized Chao1 diversity in multiple sclerosis patients than in controls. F-measure co-clustering was strong for batch-matched samples. Five or six TRBV segments were significantly more frequent in patients than in controls. TRBV5-6, TRBV5-1 and TRBV20-1 were among these segments.

Carried by the TCR beta cDNA libraries were unique molecular identifiers. The source material, 1 to 10 million T cells, gave rise to roughly 500,000 cDNA molecules. TCRdb reprocessed the PCR reads with MiXCR, giving one entry per CDR3 protein. The table has approximately 630,000 distinct CDR3 sequences, roughly three fifths seen once. With respect to this clonotype: Its antigen remains unidentified.

In germline, CDR1 is SEHNR, CDR2 FQNEAQ (reference sequence). The V gene lost 5 bases and the J gene lost 3 bases, with 20 bases spanning the gap. The CDR3 is 17 amino acids. The rearrangement joins TRBV7-9 to TRBJ2-1; a weak D match, TRBD1 (9 bases). The sample taken for sequencing was blood. This TCR was sampled from a girl aged 2-10 years with multiple sclerosis. CDR3 nucleotide sequence: TGTGCCAGCAGCCCCCGGGGGGGGACAGGGAACTACAATGAGCAGTTCTTC. Protein sequence: CASSPRGGTGNYNEQFF.